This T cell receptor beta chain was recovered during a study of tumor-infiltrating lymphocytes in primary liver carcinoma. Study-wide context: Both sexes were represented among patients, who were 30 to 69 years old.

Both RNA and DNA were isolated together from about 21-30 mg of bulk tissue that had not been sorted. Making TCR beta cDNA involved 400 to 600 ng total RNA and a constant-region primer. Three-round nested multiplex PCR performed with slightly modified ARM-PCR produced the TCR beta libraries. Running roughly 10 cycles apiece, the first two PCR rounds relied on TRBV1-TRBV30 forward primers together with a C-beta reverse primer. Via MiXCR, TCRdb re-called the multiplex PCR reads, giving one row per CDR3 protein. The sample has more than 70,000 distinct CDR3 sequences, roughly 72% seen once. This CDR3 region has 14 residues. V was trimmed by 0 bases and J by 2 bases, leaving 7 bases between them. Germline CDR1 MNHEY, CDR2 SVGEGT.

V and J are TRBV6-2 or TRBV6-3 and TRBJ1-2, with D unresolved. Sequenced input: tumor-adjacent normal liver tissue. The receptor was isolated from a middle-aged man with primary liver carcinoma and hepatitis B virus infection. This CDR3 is CASSYSSGNYGYTF. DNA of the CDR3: TGTGCCAGCAGTTACTCCTCGGGAAACTATGGCTACACCTTC.